A single sample gave rise to the 29 T cell receptor beta chains below, sequenced in a study of CXCR3-negative and CXCR3-positive naive CD8 T cells. Each TRB cDNA library was prepared by 5' RACE (with UMI labels). TCRdb derives one entry per CDR3 protein from the 5' RACE reads, leaving out DNA. Found here are some 110,000 distinct CDR3 sequences; the top ten clones hold 0.3% to 0.4%. For these TCRs, the target antigens are not known. Findings and caveats of the study: CXCR3-expressing naive cells carried TRB CDR3s more hydrophobic than those of CXCR3-negative naive cells.

Source material: naive CXCR3+ CD8+ T cells from blood. Subset described: CD45RO-CCR7+CD27+CD95- naive CD8+ T cells expressing CXCR3 (TNR3+). The receptors here all came from a human donor in good health. Some clones in this sample may be carry-over from other donors' samples.

The rearrangement joins TRBV29-1 to TRBJ2-1. Germline V gives CDR1 SQVTM, CDR2 ANQGSEA. The CDR3 runs to 13 residues. CDR3 residues: CSVEQEIYNEQFF.

This sequence joins TRBV5-1 and TRBJ1-2; TCRdb lists TRBD1, though no DNA is available to test this call. This CDR3 contains 15 residues. The germline CDR1 and CDR2 sequences are SGHRS and YFSETQ. This CDR3 reads CASSLGPQGANGYTF.

V is TRBV7-9 and J is TRBJ1-2. Germline-derived CDR1 and CDR2 are SEHNR and FQNEAQ (reference sequence). The CDR3 sequence is 13 residues long. CDR3 sequence reads: CASSSGLNYGYTF.

The chain carries TRBV6-2 or TRBV6-3 and TRBJ2-7; TCRdb outputs TRBD2, but without DNA this stays unchecked. This CDR3 is 16 amino acids long. Per the germline V gene, CDR1 is MNHEY and CDR2 is SVGEGT. This chain's CDR3 is CASSYDTRQGGNEQYF.

V is TRBV7-2 and J is TRBJ1-1; TCRdb outputs TRBD1, but without DNA this stays unchecked. Per the germline V gene, CDR1 is SGHTA and CDR2 is FQGNSA. This CDR3 contains 14 residues. CDR3 in amino acids: CASSWGTGYPEAFF.

The chain carries TRBV19 and TRBJ2-1; the D gene TCRdb calls, TRBD2, cannot be checked with no DNA. Germline lookup yields CDR1 LNHDA and CDR2 SQIVND (reference sequence). The CDR3 contains 15 residues. The CDR3 sequence: CASSILLADYNEQFF.

The CDR3 sequence: CDSSPDRSYEQYF. The chain employs TRBV28 and TRBJ2-7; TCRdb proposes TRBD1, but this gene call is untestable without DNA. The CDR3 runs to 13 residues. The V gene's germline CDR1 is MDHEN and CDR2 SYDVKM.

The gene calls are TRBV28 and TRBJ1-2; TCRdb lists TRBD1, though no DNA is available to test this call. Germline assignment: CDR1 MDHEN and CDR2 SYDVKM. The CDR3 is made up of 15 amino acids. This chain's CDR3 is CASGPVGGIHYGYTF.

The chain couples TRBV29-1 to TRBJ2-7; TCRdb outputs TRBD1, but without DNA this stays unchecked. Germline V CDR1 and CDR2: SQVTM, ANQGSEA. The CDR3 length is 16 residues. This CDR3 is CSVESVGGEGAYEQYF.

This rearrangement joins TRBV4-3 to TRBJ2-3. Germline lookup yields CDR1 LGHNA and CDR2 YSLEER. The CDR3 contains 13 residues. CDR3 region: CASSQDREDTQYF.

J is TRBJ1-1 and V is TRBV7-8; checking the TCRdb D call of TRBD1 is not possible without DNA. CDR1 is SGHVS and CDR2 is FQNEAQ in the germline V gene. The CDR3 extends over 13 amino acids. CDR3 loop: CASSLTGDREAFF. Combining the CDR3 with reference TRBV7-8 and TRBJ1-1 gives the whole variable domain GAGVSQSPRYKVAKRGQDVALRCDPISGHVSLFWYQQALGQGPEFLTYFQNEAQLDKSGLPSDRFFAERPEGSVSTLKIQRTQQEDSAVYLCASSLTGDREAFFGQGTRLTVV.

V is TRBV7-9 and J is TRBJ2-7. This CDR3 comprises 15 residues. Germline loops: CDR1 SEHNR, CDR2 FQNEAQ (reference sequence). CDR3 amino acids: CASSYASGVYHEQYF. The full variable domain, completed using reference TRBV7-9 and TRBJ2-7, is DTGVSQNPRHKITKRGQNVTFRCDPISEHNRLYWYRQTLGQGPEFLTYFQNEAQLEKSRLLSDRFSAERPKGSFSTLEIQRTEQGDSAMYLCASSYASGVYHEQYFGPGTRLTVT.

CDR3 in amino acids: CASSLGQGSGQPQHF. The chain couples TRBV28 to TRBJ1-5; TCRdb indicates TRBD1, and absent DNA this call remains unverified. This CDR3 comprises 15 residues. In germline, CDR1 is MDHEN, CDR2 SYDVKM.

The rearrangement joins TRBV29-1 to TRBJ2-1; TCRdb calls TRBD2, which cannot be checked without DNA. The germline CDR1 and CDR2 sequences are SQVTM and ANQGSEA. The CDR3 has 14 residues. The CDR3 is CSVTSGLAGNEQFF.

J is TRBJ2-7 and V is TRBV12-3 or TRBV12-4; TCRdb lists TRBD1, though no DNA is available to test this call. The CDR3 covers 12 residues. The CDR3 is CASRLGTDEQYF.

The gene calls are TRBV12-3 or TRBV12-4 and TRBJ1-5; TCRdb outputs TRBD1, but without DNA this stays unchecked. The length of the CDR3 is 16 residues. This chain's CDR3 is CASSLWGQGSNQPQHF.

The chain carries TRBV4-3 and TRBJ2-7. In germline, CDR1 is LGHNA, CDR2 YSLEER. This CDR3 contains 15 residues. CDR3 in amino acids: CASSQDRGITYEQYF.

The gene calls are TRBV28 and TRBJ2-2; without DNA, the TCRdb call of TRBD1 cannot be checked. This CDR3 contains 15 residues. In germline, CDR1 is MDHEN, CDR2 SYDVKM. The CDR3 reads CASRYTGANTGELFF. The whole variable domain, remainder taken from reference TRBV28 and TRBJ2-2, is DVKVTQSSRYLVKRTGEKVFLECVQDMDHENMFWYRQDPGLGLRLIYFSYDVKMKEKGDIPEGYSVSREKKERFSLILESASTNQTSMYLCASRYTGANTGELFFGEGSRLTVL.

This chain uses TRBV2 with TRBJ2-2; TCRdb picks TRBD1, but there is no DNA to check that call. The germline CDR1 and CDR2 sequences are SNHLY and FYNNEI. The CDR3 is 16 amino acids. CDR3 sequence: CASSEVGTTNTGELFF.

The V and J genes are TRBV14 and TRBJ2-7. The CDR3 length is 14 residues. Germline-derived CDR1 and CDR2 are SGHDN and FVKESK. Here the CDR3 reads CASSQDLGTYEQYF.

The J gene is TRBJ2-1, the V gene TRBV29-1; with no DNA, the TCRdb D assignment of TRBD1 cannot be verified. The CDR3 spans 18 residues. The V gene's germline CDR1 is SQVTM and CDR2 ANQGSEA. This CDR3 reads CSAQGRLATSGPYNEQFF.

The chain recombines TRBV11-2 with TRBJ2-3; TCRdb calls TRBD1, which cannot be checked without DNA. This CDR3 has 18 residues. Germline CDR1 SGHAT, CDR2 FQNNGV. The CDR3 reads CASSQWGAQGLVSDTQYF.

The chain joins TRBV27 to TRBJ2-1; TCRdb names TRBD1, which stays unverified in the absence of DNA. The CDR3 is 16 residues long. The germline V gene encodes CDR1 MNHEY and CDR2 SMNVEV (reference sequence). The chain's CDR3 is CASSLLQGIDYNEQFF.

The gene calls are TRBV12-5 and TRBJ2-1. Germline V gene lookup returns CDR1 LGHNT and CDR2 FRNRAP. CDR3 size: 12 residues. CDR3 residues: CASATTYNEQFF.

This chain uses TRBV4-2 with TRBJ2-3; TCRdb's D call, TRBD1, is unchecked because there is no DNA. Germline V lookup: CDR1 LGHNA, CDR2 YNFKEQ. CDR3 length: 15 amino acids. CDR3 amino acids: CASSQVRGDTDTQYF.

The chain joins TRBV12-2 to TRBJ2-3; the D call of TRBD2 rests on TCRdb alone, since no DNA is present to check it. TRBV12-2 is reported as a pseudogene. The CDR3 consists of 17 residues. CDR3 sequence: CASRLEEPSANSNTQYF.

V is TRBV19 and J is TRBJ1-5; TCRdb's D gene call, TRBD1, goes unchecked for lack of DNA. Germline CDR1 is LNHDA and CDR2 is SQIVND (reference sequence). The CDR3 totals 15 residues. This CDR3 is CASSPSTGNYQPQHF.

The genes are TRBV5-1 and TRBJ2-1; the TRBD1 assignment by TCRdb is unverifiable without DNA. Germline CDR1 SGHRS, CDR2 YFSETQ. This CDR3 spans 13 amino acids. The CDR3 region is CASNGGNGDEQFF.

The chain joins TRBV4-2 to TRBJ2-7; TCRdb selects TRBD2, and the lack of DNA leaves this call unchecked. This CDR3 comprises 15 residues. Per the germline V gene, CDR1 is LGHNA and CDR2 is YNFKEQ. The CDR3 sequence: CASSYKGREADEQYF.